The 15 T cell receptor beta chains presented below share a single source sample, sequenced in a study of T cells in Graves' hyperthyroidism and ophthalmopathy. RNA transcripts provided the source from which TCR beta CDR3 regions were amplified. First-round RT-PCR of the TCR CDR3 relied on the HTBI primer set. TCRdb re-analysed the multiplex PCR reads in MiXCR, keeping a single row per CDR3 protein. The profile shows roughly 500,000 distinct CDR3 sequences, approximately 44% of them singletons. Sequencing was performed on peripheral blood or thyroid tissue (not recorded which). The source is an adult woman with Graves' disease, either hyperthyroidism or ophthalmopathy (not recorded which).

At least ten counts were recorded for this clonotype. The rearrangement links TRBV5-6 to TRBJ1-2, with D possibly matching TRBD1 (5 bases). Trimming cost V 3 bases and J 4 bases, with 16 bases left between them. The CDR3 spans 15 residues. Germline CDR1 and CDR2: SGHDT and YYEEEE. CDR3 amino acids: CASSYDSDPLYGYTF. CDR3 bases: TGTGCCAGCAGCTACGACAGTGACCCCCTCTATGGCTACACCTTC.

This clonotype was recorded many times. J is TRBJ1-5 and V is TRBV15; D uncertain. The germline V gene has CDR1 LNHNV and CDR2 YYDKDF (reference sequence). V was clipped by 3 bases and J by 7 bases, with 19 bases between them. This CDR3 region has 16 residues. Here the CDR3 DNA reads TGTGCCACCAGCAGTCCCGCGAGGGTTGTCGGGCAGCCCCAGCATTTT. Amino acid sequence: CATSSPARVVGQPQHF.

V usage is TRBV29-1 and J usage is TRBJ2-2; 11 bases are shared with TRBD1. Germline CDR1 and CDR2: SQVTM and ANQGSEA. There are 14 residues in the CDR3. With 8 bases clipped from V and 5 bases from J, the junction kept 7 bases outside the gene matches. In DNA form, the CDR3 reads TGCAGCTTTAGGACAGGGGGCGCAACCGGGGAGCTGTTTTTT. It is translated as CSFRTGGATGELFF.

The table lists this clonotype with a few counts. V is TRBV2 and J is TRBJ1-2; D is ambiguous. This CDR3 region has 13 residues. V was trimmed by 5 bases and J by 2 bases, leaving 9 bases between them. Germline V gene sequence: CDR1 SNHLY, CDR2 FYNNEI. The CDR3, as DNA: TGTGCCAGCAGTCGTACAGAGAACTATGGCTACACCTTC. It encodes CASSRTENYGYTF.

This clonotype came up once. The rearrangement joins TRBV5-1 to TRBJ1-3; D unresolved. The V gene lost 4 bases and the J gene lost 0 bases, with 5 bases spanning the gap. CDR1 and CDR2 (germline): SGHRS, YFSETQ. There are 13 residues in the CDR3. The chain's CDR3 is CASSQFSGNTIYF. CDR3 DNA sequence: TGCGCCAGCAGCCAGTTCTCTGGAAACACCATATATTTT.

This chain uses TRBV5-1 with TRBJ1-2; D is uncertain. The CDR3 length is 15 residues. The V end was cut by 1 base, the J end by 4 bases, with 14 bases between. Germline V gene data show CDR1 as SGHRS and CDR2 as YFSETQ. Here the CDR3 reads CASSLLGPPSYGYTF. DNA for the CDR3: TGCGCCAGCAGCTTGCTTGGGCCCCCTTCCTATGGCTACACCTTC.

The CDR3 DNA reads as TGTGCCAGCAGCTTATTAGGGAATACTAATGAAAAACTGTTTTTT. Protein sequence: CASSLLGNTNEKLFF. V gene TRBV5-6 combines with J gene TRBJ1-4; no definite D call. The V gene lost 2 bases and the J gene lost 2 bases, with 10 bases spanning the gap. Per germline, CDR1 SGHDT and CDR2 YYEEEE. This CDR3 is built from 15 residues.

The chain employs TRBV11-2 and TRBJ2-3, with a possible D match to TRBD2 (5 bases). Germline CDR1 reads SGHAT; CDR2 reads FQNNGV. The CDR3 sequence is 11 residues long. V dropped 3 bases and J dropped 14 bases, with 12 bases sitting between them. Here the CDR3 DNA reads TGTGCCAGCAGCTTCCAAACTAGAACGTATTTT. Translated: CASSFQTRTYF.

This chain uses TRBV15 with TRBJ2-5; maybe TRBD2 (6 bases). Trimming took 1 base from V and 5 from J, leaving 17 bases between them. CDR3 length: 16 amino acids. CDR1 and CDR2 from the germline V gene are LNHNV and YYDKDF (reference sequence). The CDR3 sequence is CATSRGAGGGSETQYF. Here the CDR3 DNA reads TGTGCCACCAGCAGAGGTGCGGGTGGGGGGTCGGAGACCCAGTACTTC.

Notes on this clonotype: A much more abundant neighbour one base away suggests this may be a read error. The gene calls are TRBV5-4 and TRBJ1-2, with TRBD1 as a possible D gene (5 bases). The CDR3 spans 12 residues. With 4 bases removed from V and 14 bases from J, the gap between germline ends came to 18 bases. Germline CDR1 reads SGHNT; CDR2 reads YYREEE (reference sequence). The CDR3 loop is CASSRSEGPLTF. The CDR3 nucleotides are TGTGCCAGCAGCCGCAGCGAGGGACCTCTGACCTTC. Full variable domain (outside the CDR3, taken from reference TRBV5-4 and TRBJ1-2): ETGVTQSPTHLIKTRGQQVTLRCSSQSGHNTVSWYQQALGQGPQFIFQYYREEENGRGNFPPRFSGLQFPNYSSELNVNALELDDSALYLCASSRSEGPLTFGSGTRLTVV.

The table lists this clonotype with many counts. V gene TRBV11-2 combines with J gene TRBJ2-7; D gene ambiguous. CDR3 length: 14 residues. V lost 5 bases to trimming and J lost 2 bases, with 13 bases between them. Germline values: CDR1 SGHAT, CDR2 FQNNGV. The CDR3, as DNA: TGTGCCAGCAGCCCAGTATTGGCTGCCTACGAGCAGTACTTC. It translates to CASSPVLAAYEQYF.

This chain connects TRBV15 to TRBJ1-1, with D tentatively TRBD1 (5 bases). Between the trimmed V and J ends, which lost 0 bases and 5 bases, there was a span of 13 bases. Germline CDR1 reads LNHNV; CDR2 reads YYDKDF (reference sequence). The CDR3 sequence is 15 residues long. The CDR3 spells CATSRERGPGTEAFF. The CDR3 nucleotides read TGTGCCACCAGCAGAGAAAGGGGCCCGGGAACTGAAGCTTTCTTT.

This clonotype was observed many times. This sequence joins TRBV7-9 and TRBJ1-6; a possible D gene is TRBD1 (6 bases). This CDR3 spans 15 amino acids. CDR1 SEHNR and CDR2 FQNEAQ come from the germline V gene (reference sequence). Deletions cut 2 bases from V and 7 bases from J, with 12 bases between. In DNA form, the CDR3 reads TGTGCCAGCAGCTTATGGGTGGGGGGCAATTCACCCCTCCACTTT. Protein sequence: CASSLWVGGNSPLHF.

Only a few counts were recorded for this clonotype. CDR3 nucleotide sequence: TGTGCCAGCTCACGCGGGACACCAGACACGGACACCGGGGAGCTGTTTTTT. It specifies CASSRGTPDTDTGELFF. V and J are TRBV18 and TRBJ2-2; D could derive from TRBD1 or TRBD2 (6 bases each). This CDR3 is 17 amino acids long. CDR1 KGHSH and CDR2 LQKENI come from the germline V gene. V lost 4 bases to trimming and J lost 3 bases, with 18 bases between them.

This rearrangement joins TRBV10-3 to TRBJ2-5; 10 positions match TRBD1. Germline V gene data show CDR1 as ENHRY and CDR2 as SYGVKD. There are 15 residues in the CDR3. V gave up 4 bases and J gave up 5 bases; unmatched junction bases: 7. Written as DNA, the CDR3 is TGTGCCATCAGTGCCTCGACAGGGGGCAGGGAGACCCAGTACTTC. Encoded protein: CAISASTGGRETQYF.